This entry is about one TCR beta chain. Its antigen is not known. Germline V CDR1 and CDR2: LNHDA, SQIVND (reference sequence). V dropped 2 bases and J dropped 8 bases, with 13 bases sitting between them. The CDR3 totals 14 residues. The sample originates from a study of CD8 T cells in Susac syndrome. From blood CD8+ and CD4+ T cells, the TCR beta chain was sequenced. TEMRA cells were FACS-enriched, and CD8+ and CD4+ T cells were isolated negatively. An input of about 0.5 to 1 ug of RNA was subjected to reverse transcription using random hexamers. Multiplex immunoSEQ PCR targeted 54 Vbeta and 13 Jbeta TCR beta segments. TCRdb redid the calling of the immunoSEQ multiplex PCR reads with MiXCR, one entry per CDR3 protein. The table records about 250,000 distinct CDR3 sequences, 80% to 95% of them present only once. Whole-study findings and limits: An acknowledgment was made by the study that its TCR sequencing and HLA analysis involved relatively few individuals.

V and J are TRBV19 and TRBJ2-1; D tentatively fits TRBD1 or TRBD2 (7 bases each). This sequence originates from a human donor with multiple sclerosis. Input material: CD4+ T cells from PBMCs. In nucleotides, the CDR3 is TGTGCCAGTAGTATAACGACAGGGAGGGATGAGCAGTTCTTC. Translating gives CASSITTGRDEQFF.